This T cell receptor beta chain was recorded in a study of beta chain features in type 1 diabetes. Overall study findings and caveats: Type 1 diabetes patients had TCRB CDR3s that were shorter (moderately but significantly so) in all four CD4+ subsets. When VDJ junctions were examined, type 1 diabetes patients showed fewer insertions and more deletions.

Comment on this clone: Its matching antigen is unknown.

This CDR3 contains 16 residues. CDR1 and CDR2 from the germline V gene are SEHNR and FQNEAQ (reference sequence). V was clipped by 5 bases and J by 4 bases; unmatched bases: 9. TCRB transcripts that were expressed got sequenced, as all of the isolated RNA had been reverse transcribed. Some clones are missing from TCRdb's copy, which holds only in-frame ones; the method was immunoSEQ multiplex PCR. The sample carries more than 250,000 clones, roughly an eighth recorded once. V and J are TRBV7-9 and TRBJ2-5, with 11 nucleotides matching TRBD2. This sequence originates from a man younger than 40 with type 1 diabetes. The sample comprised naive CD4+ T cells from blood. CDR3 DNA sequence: TGTGCCAGCAGCAAAACTAGCGGGAGTAGTTCAGAGACCCAGTACTTC. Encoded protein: CASSKTSGSSSETQYF.